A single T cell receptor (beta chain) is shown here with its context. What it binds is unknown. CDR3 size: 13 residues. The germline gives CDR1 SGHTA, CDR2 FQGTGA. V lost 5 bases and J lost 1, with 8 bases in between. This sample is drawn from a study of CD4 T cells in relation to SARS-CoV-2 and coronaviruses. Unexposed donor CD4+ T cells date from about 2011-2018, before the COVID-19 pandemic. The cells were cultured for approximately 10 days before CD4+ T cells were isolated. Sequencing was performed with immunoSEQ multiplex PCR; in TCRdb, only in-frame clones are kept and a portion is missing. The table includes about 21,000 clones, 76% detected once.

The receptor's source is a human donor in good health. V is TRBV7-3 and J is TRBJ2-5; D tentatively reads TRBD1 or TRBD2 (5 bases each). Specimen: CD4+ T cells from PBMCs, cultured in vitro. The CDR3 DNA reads TGTGCCAGCAGCCCCGGGACCCAAGAGACCCAGTACTTC. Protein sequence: CASSPGTQETQYF.